In this sample, the clone carrying this T cell receptor (beta chain) turned up once. The CDR3 extends over 15 amino acids. Assay used: immunoSEQ multiplex PCR; TCRdb lists only in-frame clones, some missing. The data hold 130,000 to 150,000 clones, with 91% observed a single time. The sample comes from a study of control samples from healthy donors and cancer patients. The receptor comes from a man aged 30-40 years in good health. The sequencing input was blood. The rearrangement uses TRBV21-1 and TRBJ2-7; the table's D call, TRBD1, has no DNA check behind it. TRBV21-1 is listed as a pseudogene. CDR3 nucleotide sequence: TGTGCCAGCAGCAAAGCCGGGACAGAGATCTACGAGCAGTACTTC. Amino acid sequence: CASSKAGTEIYEQYF.